One and the same sample provided the 26 T cell receptor beta chains below, sequenced in a study of cytomegalovirus exposure and HLA in healthy donors. Amplification used 60 Vbeta primers and 13 Jbeta primers. TCRdb keeps only in-frame clones here, not all; method: immunoSEQ multiplex PCR. The data contain 100,000 to 150,000 clones, 70% to 90% of them singletons. Sequenced sample: PBMCs. Receptor source: a woman in her thirties or forties in good health and CMV-seropositive.

CDR3: CASSPRDSQETQYF. The CDR3 nucleotides read TGTGCCAGCTCACCCAGGGATTCCCAAGAGACCCAGTACTTC. This sequence joins TRBV18 and TRBJ2-5; perhaps TRBD1 as D (5 bases). The ends were cut back, 3 bases at V and 1 base at J, with 9 bases in the middle. Germline lookup yields CDR1 KGHSH and CDR2 LQKENI. CDR3 length: 14 residues.

The J gene is TRBJ2-7, the V gene TRBV19; TRBD1 aligns across 10 bases. The CDR3 is made up of 15 amino acids. V lost 4 bases to trimming and J lost 2 bases; unmatched junction nucleotides: 5. Germline CDR1 LNHDA, CDR2 SQIVND (reference sequence). CDR3 in DNA: TGTGCCAGTAGTAGGGATGGGACAGGGGCCTACGAGCAGTACTTC. It translates to CASSRDGTGAYEQYF.

The chain carries TRBV29-1 and TRBJ2-2; no firm D call. Per germline, CDR1 SQVTM and CDR2 ANQGSEA. CDR3 size: 11 residues. V was clipped by 5 bases and J by 1 base, with 2 bases between them. The CDR3: CSVLNTGELFF. Here the CDR3 DNA reads TGCAGCGTTCTGAACACCGGGGAGCTGTTTTTT.

This rearrangement joins TRBV5-1 to TRBJ1-4; 8 nucleotides match TRBD1. V lost 5 bases to trimming and J lost 8 bases; unmatched junction nucleotides: 8. This CDR3 contains 14 residues. Germline CDR1 reads SGHRS; CDR2 reads YFSETQ. CDR3 sequence (DNA): TGCGCCAGCAGTACGGACAGGGCCCAGGAAAAACTGTTTTTT. Its protein product is CASSTDRAQEKLFF.

In this sample, this clone turned up a few times. The rearrangement uses TRBV27 and TRBJ2-3; D is perhaps TRBD1 (5 bases). The germline V gene encodes CDR1 MNHEY and CDR2 SMNVEV (reference sequence). This CDR3 is 16 amino acids long. V was clipped by 5 bases and J by 0 bases, with 15 bases between them. The chain's CDR3 is CASSLYRQSSTDTQYF. The CDR3 nucleotides read TGTGCCAGCAGTCTCTACCGACAGAGTAGCACAGATACGCAGTATTTT.

V usage is TRBV30 and J usage is TRBJ2-1, with D unclear. The CDR3 runs to 11 residues. Germline V gene lookup returns CDR1 GTSNPN and CDR2 SVGIG (reference sequence). V lost 2 bases and J lost 10, with 9 bases in between. The CDR3, as DNA: TGTGCCTGGAGTTCCTCACAAGAGCAGTTCTTC. Its translation is CAWSSSQEQFF.

The count of this clone is one. The J gene is TRBJ2-5, the V gene TRBV6-5, with D possibly being TRBD2 (5 bases). Germline V gene lookup returns CDR1 MNHEY and CDR2 SVGAGI. CDR3 length: 15 amino acids. V was shortened by 0 bases and J by 7 bases, with 15 bases between the two germline ends. Here the CDR3 reads CASSYSSTAGGTQYF. CDR3 DNA sequence: TGTGCCAGCAGTTACTCGAGTACGGCGGGCGGGACCCAGTACTTC.

This sequence joins TRBV18 and TRBJ2-7; TRBD1 agrees at 8 bases. In germline, CDR1 is KGHSH, CDR2 LQKENI. CDR3 length: 15 amino acids. J gave up 0 bases and V 6 bases, and 7 bases lay outside the gene matches. CDR3 coding DNA: TGTGCCAGCTCTCGAGGACAGGGAGTCTCCTACGAGCAGTACTTC. Translated: CASSRGQGVSYEQYF.

The CDR3 region has the DNA TGTGCCAGCAGCAAGTGGGACACGAGCTCCTATAATTCACCCCTCCACTTT. This translates into CASSKWDTSSYNSPLHF. The rearrangement joins TRBV9 to TRBJ1-6; the D gene is possibly TRBD1 (6 bases). The CDR3 consists of 17 residues. Trimming left V 4 bases short and J 0 bases short, with 14 bases between. Per the germline V gene, CDR1 is SGDLS and CDR2 is YYNGEE.

The rearrangement uses TRBV4-1 and TRBJ1-2; 9 bases match TRBD1. The ends lost 3 bases at V and 1 base at J; junction bases unmatched: 12. CDR1 and CDR2 from the germline V gene are MGHRA and YSYEKL. This CDR3 spans 18 amino acids. CDR3 nucleotide sequence: TGCGCCAGCAGCCATCCCGGACAGGGGAGCCGTATTAACTATGGCTACACCTTC. This codes for CASSHPGQGSRINYGYTF.

The CDR3: CASSQPSGGGTDTQYF. For the CDR3, the DNA is TGTGCCAGCAGTCAACCAAGCGGGGGGGGCACAGATACGCAGTATTTT. V gene TRBV7-8 combines with J gene TRBJ2-3, with 10 bases fitting TRBD2. Germline assignment: CDR1 SGHVS and CDR2 FQNEAQ. This CDR3 has 16 residues. The J segment lost 1 base and the V segment lost 6 bases, leaving 7 bases of the junction unmatched.

The gene calls are TRBV27 and TRBJ2-7; 9 bases map to TRBD1. Looked up from germline, CDR1 is MNHEY and CDR2 is SMNVEV (reference sequence). CDR3 length: 16 residues. V was pared by 4 bases and J by 4 bases, with 11 bases of the junction left unmatched. The CDR3 region is CASSSTDRTGDYEQYF. The DNA of the CDR3 is TGTGCCAGCAGTTCCACCGACCGGACAGGGGATTACGAGCAGTACTTC.

The rearrangement joins TRBV7-9 to TRBJ2-2, with TRBD1 as a possible D gene (6 bases). Germline CDR1 and CDR2: SEHNR and FQNEAQ (reference sequence). CDR3 length equals 15 residues. Trimming removed 5 bases at V and 2 bases at J, with 12 bases between. The CDR3 protein is CASSPTGPNTGELFF. Here the CDR3 DNA reads TGTGCCAGCAGCCCGACAGGTCCTAACACCGGGGAGCTGTTTTTT.

A single count supports this clone. The junction departs from the called germline gene at one end, perhaps through a read error. The chain employs TRBV7-7 and TRBJ1-1; D uncertain. This CDR3 region has 13 residues. The V gene's germline CDR1 is SSHAT and CDR2 FNYEAQ (reference sequence). The CDR3, as DNA: TGTGCTAGCAGCTCCCAAGAGGGCAGTGAAGCTTTCTTT. Its protein product is CASSSQEGSEAFF.

V is TRBV27 and J is TRBJ1-3; TRBD1 agrees at 7 bases. The length of the CDR3 is 16 residues. Looked up from germline, CDR1 is MNHEY and CDR2 is SMNVEV (reference sequence). The V gene end was trimmed by 8 bases and the J gene end by 4 bases; junction bases not matched to a gene: 14. CDR3 amino acids: CASGFLDRAFGNTIYF. The CDR3 nucleotides read TGTGCCAGCGGATTCCTCGACAGGGCGTTCGGAAACACCATATATTTT.

V and J are TRBV5-1 and TRBJ1-1; TRBD1 matches at 10 bases. Germline CDR1 is SGHRS and CDR2 is YFSETQ. The J segment lost 7 bases and the V segment lost 4 bases, leaving 7 bases of the junction unmatched. This CDR3 has 14 residues. CDR3 DNA sequence: TGCGCCAGCAGCCTTTCGACAGGGGGCGGTGAAGCTTTCTTT. This encodes CASSLSTGGGEAFF.

The chain has TRBV2 and TRBJ1-5; possible D gene TRBD1, 6 bases. Germline loops: CDR1 SNHLY, CDR2 FYNNEI. V was pared by 1 base and J by 1 base, with 8 bases between. The CDR3 consists of 15 residues. The CDR3 DNA is TGTGCCAGCAGTGAAGACAGGGCGAGCAATCAGCCCCAGCATTTT. Its translation: CASSEDRASNQPQHF.

The chain is built from TRBV7-9 and TRBJ1-2; tentative D call: TRBD1 (5 bases). CDR3 length: 14 residues. Germline V gives CDR1 SEHNR, CDR2 FQNEAQ (reference sequence). With 4 bases removed from V and 2 bases from J, the gap between germline ends came to 11 bases. CDR3 region: CASSSAGGNYGYTF. As DNA, the CDR3 is TGTGCCAGCAGCTCCGCGGGGGGGAACTATGGCTACACCTTC. Full variable domain (rest looked up from reference TRBV7-9 and TRBJ1-2): DTGVSQNPRHKITKRGQNVTFRCDPISEHNRLYWYRQTLGQGPEFLTYFQNEAQLEKSRLLSDRFSAERPKGSFSTLEIQRTEQGDSAMYLCASSSAGGNYGYTFGSGTRLTVV.

The chain joins TRBV9 to TRBJ2-7; tentatively, D is TRBD1 (5 bases). Germline values: CDR1 SGDLS, CDR2 YYNGEE. This CDR3 is 15 amino acids long. V lost 0 bases to trimming and J lost 1 base, with 11 bases between them. The CDR3, as DNA: TGTGCCAGCAGCGTAGACCAGGGTAGGTCCTACGAGCAGTACTTC. Translation: CASSVDQGRSYEQYF.

The genes are TRBV28 and TRBJ2-5, with D perhaps TRBD2 (5 bases). Trimming pared 4 bases from V and 5 bases from J, leaving 14 bases between. Germline assignment: CDR1 MDHEN and CDR2 SYDVKM. This CDR3 has 14 residues. The CDR3 here is CASSSSRVSETQYF. CDR3 nucleotides: TGTGCCAGCAGTTCTAGCCGGGTTTCCGAGACCCAGTACTTC. The entire variable domain, with the rest obtained from reference TRBV28 and TRBJ2-5, is as follows: DVKVTQSSRYLVKRTGEKVFLECVQDMDHENMFWYRQDPGLGLRLIYFSYDVKMKEKGDIPEGYSVSREKKERFSLILESASTNQTSMYLCASSSSRVSETQYFGPGTRLLVL.

This clone was detected only once. The chain is built from TRBV5-1 and TRBJ1-4; D remains ambiguous. With 4 bases removed from V and 0 bases from J, the gap between germline ends came to 10 bases. CDR1 is SGHRS and CDR2 is YFSETQ in the germline V gene. The CDR3 is made up of 15 amino acids. Written as DNA, the CDR3 is TGCGCCAGCAGCCCCTCACCAGCAACTAATGAAAAACTGTTTTTT. This gives the protein CASSPSPATNEKLFF.

The gene calls are TRBV6-5 and TRBJ2-7; TRBD2 agrees at 9 bases. Looked up from germline, CDR1 is MNHEY and CDR2 is SVGAGI. CDR3 length: 14 residues. V lost 5 bases and J lost 2; bases outside the gene matches: 4. In DNA form, the CDR3 reads TGTGCCAGCAGTACTAGCGGGTCGACCTACGAGCAGTACTTC. Translating it yields CASSTSGSTYEQYF.

V and J are TRBV6-5 and TRBJ1-3, with D perhaps TRBD1 (6 bases). Trimming shortened V by 6 bases and J by 4 bases, and 16 bases separated the two germline ends. Per germline, CDR1 MNHEY and CDR2 SVGAGI. The CDR3 extends over 15 amino acids. The CDR3 bases are TGTGCCAGCAGAAAACAGGGTATTATAGGAAACACCATATATTTT. Translation: CASRKQGIIGNTIYF.

V usage is TRBV7-3 and J usage is TRBJ2-6, with TRBD2 matching 7 bases. Germline trimming cut 1 base from V and 3 bases from J; bases unmatched to any gene: 3. CDR1 is SGHTA and CDR2 is FQGTGA in the germline V gene. The CDR3 is 16 amino acids. The CDR3 sequence is CASSLISGNGANVLTF. CDR3 sequence (DNA): TGTGCCAGCAGCTTAATAAGCGGGAATGGGGCCAACGTCCTGACTTTC.

This clone was observed a few times. The chain recombines TRBV27 with TRBJ2-5; 8 bases agree with TRBD2. V was pared by 3 bases and J by 4 bases, with 7 bases of the junction left unmatched. The CDR3 is made up of 15 amino acids. Germline V gives CDR1 MNHEY, CDR2 SMNVEV (reference sequence). CDR3 sequence: CASSLSPGGGETQYF. The CDR3 DNA reads as TGTGCCAGCAGTTTGTCTCCGGGAGGGGGAGAGACCCAGTACTTC.

The chain combines TRBV6-5 with TRBJ2-7; 8 bases map to TRBD1. There are 15 residues in the CDR3. Germline CDR1 is MNHEY and CDR2 is SVGAGI. The junction had 5 bases not matched to a gene; V was cut back by 4 bases and J by 0 bases. CDR3 amino acids: CASSSPGQGSYEQYF. CDR3 sequence (DNA): TGTGCCAGCAGTTCACCCGGACAGGGCTCCTACGAGCAGTACTTC.